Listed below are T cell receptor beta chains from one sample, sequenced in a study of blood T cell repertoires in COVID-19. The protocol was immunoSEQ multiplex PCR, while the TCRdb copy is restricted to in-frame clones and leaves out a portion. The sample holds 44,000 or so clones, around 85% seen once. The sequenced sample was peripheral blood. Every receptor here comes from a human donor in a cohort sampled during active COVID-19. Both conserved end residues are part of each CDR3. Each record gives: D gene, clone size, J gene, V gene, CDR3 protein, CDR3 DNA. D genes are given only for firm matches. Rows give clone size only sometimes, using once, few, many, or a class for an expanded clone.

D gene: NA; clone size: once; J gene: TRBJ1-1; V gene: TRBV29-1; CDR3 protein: CRFEGTEAFF; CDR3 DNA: TGCAGATTCGAGGGTACTGAAGCTTTCTTT
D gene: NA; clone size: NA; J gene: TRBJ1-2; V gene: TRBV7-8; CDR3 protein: CASSGGYGYGYTF; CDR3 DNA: TGTGCCAGCAGCGGGGGCTACGGCTATGGCTACACCTTC
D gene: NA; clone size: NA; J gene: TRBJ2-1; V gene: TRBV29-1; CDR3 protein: CSATLPGEQFF; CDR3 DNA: TGCAGCGCTACCCTACCAGGGGAGCAGTTCTTC
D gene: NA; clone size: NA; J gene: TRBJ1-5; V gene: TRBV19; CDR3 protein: CASSAGSMSNQPQHF; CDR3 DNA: TGTGCCAGTAGTGCGGGGTCGATGAGTAATCAGCCCCAGCATTTT
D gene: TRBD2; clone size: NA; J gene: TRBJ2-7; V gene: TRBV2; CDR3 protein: CASRAGVDEQYF; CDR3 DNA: TGTGCCAGCAGAGCGGGGGTTGACGAGCAGTACTTC
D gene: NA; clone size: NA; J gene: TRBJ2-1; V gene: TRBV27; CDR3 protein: CASSLGRVVGWGYNEQFF; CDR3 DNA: TGTGCCAGCAGTTTGGGCAGGGTTGTGGGGTGGGGATACAATGAGCAGTTCTTC
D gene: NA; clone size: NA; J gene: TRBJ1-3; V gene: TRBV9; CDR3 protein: CASSGDSGNTIYF; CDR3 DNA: TGTGCCAGCAGCGGAGACTCTGGAAACACCATATATTTT
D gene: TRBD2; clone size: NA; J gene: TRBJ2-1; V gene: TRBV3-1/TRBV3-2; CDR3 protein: CASSLPLAGGYNEQFF; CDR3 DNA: TGTGCCAGCAGCCTACCATTAGCGGGGGGATACAATGAGCAGTTCTTC
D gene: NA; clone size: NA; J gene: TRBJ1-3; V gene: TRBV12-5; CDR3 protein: CASGPPGRADILLSSGNTIYF; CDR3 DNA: TGTGCTAGTGGTCCCCCCGGGAGGGCGGATATACTCCTCAGCTCTGGAAACACCATATATTTT
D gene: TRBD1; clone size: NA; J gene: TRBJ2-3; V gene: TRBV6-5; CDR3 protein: CASGTGWADTQYF; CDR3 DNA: TGTGCCAGTGGGACAGGGTGGGCAGATACGCAGTATTTT
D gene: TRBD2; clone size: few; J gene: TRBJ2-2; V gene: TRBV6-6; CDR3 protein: CASSYSGGGNTGELFF; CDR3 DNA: TGTGCCAGCAGTTACTCCGGCGGGGGGAACACCGGGGAGCTGTTTTTT
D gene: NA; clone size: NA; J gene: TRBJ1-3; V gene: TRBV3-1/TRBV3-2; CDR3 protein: CASSQYQPGGGTHSGNTIYF; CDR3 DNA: TGTGCCAGCAGCCAATACCAGCCGGGAGGGGGAACCCACTCTGGAAACACCATATATTTT